Listed here are 11 T cell receptor beta chains from one sample, sequenced in a study of T cells in Graves' hyperthyroidism and ophthalmopathy. RNA transcripts yielded amplified TCR beta CDR3 regions. Using the HTBI primer set, a first-round RT-PCR was run on the TCR CDR3. TCRdb fed the multiplex PCR reads into MiXCR, producing one record per CDR3 protein. Of hundreds of thousands of distinct CDR3 sequences listed, about a third are singletons. Sample: blood. These receptors came from a middle-aged woman with Graves' hyperthyroidism.

The chain is built from TRBV7-2 and TRBJ2-7; no clear D gene. Looked up from germline, CDR1 is SGHTA and CDR2 is FQGNSA. The ends were cut back, 1 base at V and 7 bases at J, with 11 bases in the middle. CDR3 length: 13 residues. CDR3 coding DNA: TGTGCCAGCAGCTTAGGACTGAACAATGAGCAGTACTTC. It encodes CASSLGLNNEQYF.

This clonotype appeared many times. This chain joins TRBV24-1 and TRBJ1-3, with 7 bases lining up with TRBD1. Germline assignment: CDR1 KGHDR and CDR2 SFDVKD. V lost 3 bases, J lost 4 bases, and 5 bases stayed unmatched. This CDR3 spans 15 amino acids. The CDR3 sequence is CATSDPGQPGNTIYF. In DNA, the CDR3 is TGTGCCACCAGTGATCCGGGACAGCCAGGAAACACCATATATTTT.

This clonotype was seen at least ten times. This rearrangement joins TRBV12-3 or TRBV12-4 to TRBJ1-4; a weak D match, TRBD1 (6 bases). CDR3 length: 14 residues. Trimming took off 9 bases at V and 6 bases at J, with 17 bases between the two ends. The CDR3 region is CASWGNRAHEKLFF. The CDR3 DNA reads TGTGCCAGTTGGGGGAACAGGGCTCATGAAAAACTGTTTTTT.

The sample holds a few counts of this clonotype. The chain couples TRBV19 to TRBJ2-7; 9 bases are shared with TRBD1. The CDR3 consists of 14 residues. Germline V gene data show CDR1 as LNHDA and CDR2 as SQIVND (reference sequence). V was pared by 3 bases and J by 5 bases, with 5 bases of the junction left unmatched. CDR3 DNA: TGTGCCAGTAGTATGAGGACAGGGGTGGACGAGCAGTACTTC. Translating it yields CASSMRTGVDEQYF.

This clonotype was recorded a few times. The V and J genes are TRBV4-3 and TRBJ1-4; a possible D gene is TRBD1 (5 bases). V was pared by 4 bases and J by 8 bases, with 8 bases between. From germline, CDR1 is LGHNA and CDR2 YSLEER. The CDR3 runs to 12 residues. The DNA for the CDR3 is TGCGCCAGCAGCCGCTGGGGGGAAAAACTGTTTTTT. Residues: CASSRWGEKLFF.

About this clonotype itself: It may be a read error: a sequence one base away is much more abundant. V and J are TRBV20-1 and TRBJ2-7; 13 positions agree with TRBD2. The CDR3 covers 14 residues. Germline V gene data show CDR1 as DFQATT and CDR2 as SNEGSKA (reference sequence). CDR3 amino acids: CSVPTSGRIYGQYF. The CDR3 DNA reads as TGCAGTGTCCCGACTAGCGGGAGGATCTACGGGCAGTACTTC.

The CDR3 region is CASSPVVGNQPQHF. The CDR3 coding sequence is TGTGCCAGTAGCCCGGTAGTGGGAAATCAGCCCCAGCATTTT. The chain couples TRBV19 to TRBJ1-5; D is unresolved. The V gene lost 6 bases and the J gene lost 4 bases, with 13 bases spanning the gap. Germline V gene lookup returns CDR1 LNHDA and CDR2 SQIVND (reference sequence). The CDR3 is 14 amino acids. Combining the CDR3 with reference TRBV19 and TRBJ1-5 gives the whole variable domain DGGITQSPKYLFRKEGQNVTLSCEQNLNHDAMYWYRQDPGQGLRLIYYSQIVNDFQKGDIAEGYSVSREKKESFPLTVTSAQKNPTAFYLCASSPVVGNQPQHFGDGTRLSIL.

To note about this clonotype: This sequence may be a read error, since a much larger clone differs from it by one base. V gene TRBV2 combines with J gene TRBJ2-6, with 8 bases matching TRBD1. The germline V gene has CDR1 SNHLY and CDR2 FYNNEI. The CDR3 sequence is 18 residues long. The CDR3 nucleotides read TGTGCCAACAGTAATCGACAGGGGCGTATGGCCGGGGCCAACGTCCTGACTTTC. This gives the protein CANSNRQGRMAGANVLTF.

The chain uses TRBV7-9 and TRBJ1-5; TRBD1 aligns across 8 bases. Trimming took 3 bases from V and 1 from J; bases not matched to a gene: 8. CDR1 is SEHNR, CDR2 FQNEAQ, per germline (reference sequence). The CDR3 covers 17 residues. The CDR3 protein is CASSFQGASGSNQPQHF. The DNA for the CDR3 is TGTGCCAGCAGCTTCCAGGGGGCGAGTGGAAGCAATCAGCCCCAGCATTTT.

The chain recombines TRBV29-1 with TRBJ1-5; the match to TRBD1 covers 8 bases. The germline V gene encodes CDR1 SQVTM and CDR2 ANQGSEA. With 6 bases clipped from V and 5 bases from J, the junction kept 3 bases outside the gene matches. This CDR3 is built from 12 residues. This CDR3 is CSVGTGHQPQHF. CDR3 in DNA: TGCAGCGTGGGGACAGGCCATCAGCCCCAGCATTTT.

At least ten counts were recorded for this clonotype. J is TRBJ1-2 and V is TRBV7-2; D gene unclear. V dropped 5 bases and J dropped 0 bases, with 7 bases sitting between them. The length of the CDR3 is 13 residues. The germline V gene has CDR1 SGHTA and CDR2 FQGNSA. CDR3 in DNA: TGTGCCAGCAGCCCCGCCCCTAACTATGGCTACACCTTC. Protein sequence: CASSPAPNYGYTF.